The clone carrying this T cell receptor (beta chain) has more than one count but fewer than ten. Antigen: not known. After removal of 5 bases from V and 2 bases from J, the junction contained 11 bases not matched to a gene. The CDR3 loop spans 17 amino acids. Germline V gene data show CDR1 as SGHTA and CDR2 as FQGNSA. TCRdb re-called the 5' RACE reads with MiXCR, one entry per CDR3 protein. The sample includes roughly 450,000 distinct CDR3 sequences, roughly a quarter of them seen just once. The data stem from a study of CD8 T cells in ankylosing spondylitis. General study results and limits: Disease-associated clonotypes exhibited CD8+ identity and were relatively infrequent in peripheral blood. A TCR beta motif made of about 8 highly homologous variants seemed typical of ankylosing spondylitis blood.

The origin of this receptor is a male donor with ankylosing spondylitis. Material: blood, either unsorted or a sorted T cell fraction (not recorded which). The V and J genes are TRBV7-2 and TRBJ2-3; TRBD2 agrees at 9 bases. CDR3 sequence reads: CASSPQTSGTSTDTQYF. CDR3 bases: TGTGCCAGCAGCCCACAGACTAGCGGAACTTCCACAGATACGCAGTATTTT.